The 19 T cell receptor beta chains below come from one sample, sequenced in a study of cytotoxic CD8 clonotypes in ibrutinib-treated CLL. The table came from immunoSEQ multiplex PCR; TCRdb's copy has only in-frame clones and leaves some out. The repertoire holds about 130,000 clones, with approximately 85% as singletons. The sequencing used PBMCs, collected after 24 months of ibrutinib treatment. All receptors come from a human donor with chronic lymphocytic leukemia.

This chain uses TRBV28 with TRBJ2-2; no firm D call. From germline, CDR1 is MDHEN and CDR2 SYDVKM. V lost 8 bases, J lost 2 bases, and 9 bases lay in between. The CDR3 is 13 amino acids. CDR3 DNA sequence: TGTGCCAGCGTCCCAAGTAACACCGGGGAGCTGTTTTTT. This gives the protein CASVPSNTGELFF. The entire variable domain, with the rest obtained from reference TRBV28 and TRBJ2-2, is as follows: DVKVTQSSRYLVKRTGEKVFLECVQDMDHENMFWYRQDPGLGLRLIYFSYDVKMKEKGDIPEGYSVSREKKERFSLILESASTNQTSMYLCASVPSNTGELFFGEGSRLTVL.

The V gene is TRBV28, the J gene TRBJ2-7; D is undetermined. This CDR3 contains 14 residues. Trimming took off 7 bases at V and 2 bases at J, with 15 bases between the two ends. The germline CDR1 and CDR2 sequences are MDHEN and SYDVKM. The DNA of the CDR3 is TGTGCCAGCAACCTGGTGGGCAAAACCTACGAGCAGTACTTC. Amino acids: CASNLVGKTYEQYF. The whole variable domain, remainder taken from reference TRBV28 and TRBJ2-7, is DVKVTQSSRYLVKRTGEKVFLECVQDMDHENMFWYRQDPGLGLRLIYFSYDVKMKEKGDIPEGYSVSREKKERFSLILESASTNQTSMYLCASNLVGKTYEQYFGPGTRLTVT.

V is TRBV15 and J is TRBJ1-5; a possible D gene is TRBD1 (5 bases). This CDR3 is 16 amino acids long. CDR1 and CDR2 (germline): LNHNV, YYDKDF (reference sequence). V lost 5 bases and J lost 5, with 19 bases in between. The CDR3 loop reads CATSGGAQTYHQPQHF. The CDR3 DNA is TGTGCCACCAGCGGAGGGGCACAGACCTACCATCAGCCCCAGCATTTT.

This rearrangement joins TRBV5-6 to TRBJ2-3, with 9 bases matching TRBD1. The CDR3 is 15 amino acids. Trimming cost V 2 bases and J 3 bases; bases outside gene matches: 4. Germline V gives CDR1 SGHDT, CDR2 YYEEEE. CDR3 amino acids: CASSFGGQGTDTQYF. The CDR3 nucleotides read TGTGCCAGCAGCTTCGGGGGACAGGGTACAGATACGCAGTATTTT.

The V and J genes are TRBV5-4 and TRBJ2-3; D could derive from TRBD1 or TRBD2 (5 bases each). CDR1 SGHNT and CDR2 YYREEE come from the germline V gene (reference sequence). The CDR3 covers 12 residues. The V gene lost 4 bases and the J gene lost 6 bases, with 9 bases spanning the gap. The CDR3 nucleotides read TGTGCCAGCAGCGGGGGTTACGATACGCAGTATTTT. Translation: CASSGGYDTQYF.

CDR3 in amino acids: CASSLRQGITGELFF. DNA of the CDR3: TGCGCCAGCAGCTTGCGACAGGGGATCACCGGGGAGCTGTTTTTT. The chain recombines TRBV5-1 with TRBJ2-2, with 8 bases aligning to TRBD1. The CDR3 consists of 15 residues. Unmatched junction bases numbered 3, after V lost 1 base and J lost 4 bases. CDR1 SGHRS and CDR2 YFSETQ come from the germline V gene. Using reference TRBV5-1 and TRBJ2-2 for the parts outside the CDR3, the full variable domain is KAGVTQTPRYLIKTRGQQVTLSCSPISGHRSVSWYQQTPGQGLQFLFEYFSETQRNKGNFPGRFSGRQFSNSRSEMNVSTLELGDSALYLCASSLRQGITGELFFGEGSRLTVL.

The rearrangement joins TRBV5-1 to TRBJ1-2, with D unclear. Germline V gene lookup returns CDR1 SGHRS and CDR2 YFSETQ. V was cut by 0 bases and J by 4 bases, with 10 bases left in between. There are 14 residues in the CDR3. This CDR3 is CASSLDPGTYGYTF. Here the CDR3 DNA reads TGCGCCAGCAGCTTGGACCCGGGAACCTATGGCTACACCTTC.

This chain connects TRBV28 to TRBJ2-1; D unresolved. V gave up 6 bases and J gave up 5 bases, with 17 bases separating them. Looked up from germline, CDR1 is MDHEN and CDR2 is SYDVKM. CDR3 length equals 15 residues. CDR3 sequence reads: CASSYRVPIHNEQFF. The CDR3 region has the DNA TGTGCCAGCAGCTATAGAGTCCCCATCCACAATGAGCAGTTCTTC.

V usage is TRBV2 and J usage is TRBJ2-1; D remains ambiguous. Germline V CDR1 and CDR2: SNHLY, FYNNEI. Between the trimmed V and J ends, which lost 0 bases and 7 bases, there was a span of 7 bases. The CDR3 totals 13 residues. CDR3 in amino acids: CASSEARLNEQFF. CDR3 in DNA: TGTGCCAGCAGTGAAGCCCGCTTAAATGAGCAGTTCTTC.

This chain joins TRBV27 and TRBJ2-5, with D possibly being TRBD1 (5 bases). Germline V gene data show CDR1 as MNHEY and CDR2 as SMNVEV (reference sequence). The ends were cut back, 3 bases at V and 5 bases at J, with 16 bases in the middle. This CDR3 comprises 15 residues. The CDR3 bases are TGTGCCAGCAGTTTTTATGATGACCCAGGGGAGACCCAGTACTTC. Encoded protein: CASSFYDDPGETQYF.

J is TRBJ2-2 and V is TRBV28; 7 bases align to TRBD2. The V gene end was trimmed by 5 bases and the J gene end by 6 bases; junction bases not matched to a gene: 9. The CDR3 consists of 15 residues. In germline, CDR1 is MDHEN, CDR2 SYDVKM. CDR3 nucleotide sequence: TGTGCCAGCAGTCCCCCTCTTGGGGGGGCCGGGGAGCTGTTTTTT. Translation: CASSPPLGGAGELFF.

The chain uses TRBV5-4 and TRBJ1-4, with D unresolved. The CDR3 consists of 17 residues. V dropped 1 base and J dropped 0 bases, with 13 bases sitting between them. Germline assignment: CDR1 SGHNT and CDR2 YYREEE (reference sequence). The CDR3 nucleotides are TGTGCCAGCAGCTTGAAACAATCAGGAGCAACTAATGAAAAACTGTTTTTT. It yields the protein CASSLKQSGATNEKLFF.

The V call is TRBV28, the J call TRBJ1-6, with D perhaps TRBD1 (5 bases). Trimming took off 5 bases at V and 4 bases at J, with 18 bases between the two ends. The germline gives CDR1 MDHEN, CDR2 SYDVKM. This CDR3 has 17 amino acids. The CDR3: CASSTSPGGGYNSPLHF. The CDR3, as DNA: TGTGCCAGCAGTACCAGTCCGGGGGGAGGGTATAATTCACCCCTCCACTTT.

The J gene is TRBJ2-7, the V gene TRBV6-5; D unclear. The length of the CDR3 is 14 residues. From germline, CDR1 is MNHEY and CDR2 SVGAGI. V lost 0 bases to trimming and J lost 3 bases, with 9 bases between them. The chain's CDR3 is CASSYSSLNYEQYF. The CDR3 nucleotides read TGTGCCAGCAGTTACTCTTCACTAAACTACGAGCAGTACTTC.

The J gene is TRBJ1-5, the V gene TRBV10-3, with D unresolved. V gave up 10 bases and J gave up 2 bases, with 12 bases separating them. This CDR3 region has 13 residues. Germline CDR1 and CDR2: ENHRY and SYGVKD. The CDR3 here is CASVEDRNQPQHF. CDR3 DNA: TGTGCCAGCGTCGAAGACCGCAATCAGCCCCAGCATTTT.

This rearrangement joins TRBV5-6 to TRBJ2-2; D remains ambiguous. CDR3 length: 15 residues. The V gene's germline CDR1 is SGHDT and CDR2 YYEEEE. V was cut by 1 base and J by 3 bases, with 10 bases left in between. CDR3 loop: CASSLKAIYTGELFF. The CDR3 nucleotides are TGTGCCAGCAGCTTGAAAGCCATCTACACCGGGGAGCTGTTTTTT.

The chain links TRBV7-2 to TRBJ2-1, with D possibly being TRBD2 (6 bases). Germline assignment: CDR1 SGHTA and CDR2 FQGNSA. The V end was cut by 4 bases, the J end by 7 bases, with 17 bases between. The CDR3 is 15 residues long. This chain's CDR3 is CASSSTSGSWNEQFF. CDR3 coding DNA: TGTGCCAGCAGCTCGACGAGCGGGTCCTGGAATGAGCAGTTCTTC.

This clone was observed a few times. This chain uses TRBV7-9 with TRBJ2-7; D not resolved. Germline lookup yields CDR1 SEHNR and CDR2 FQNEAQ (reference sequence). The V gene lost 5 bases and the J gene lost 0 bases, with 5 bases spanning the gap. The CDR3 runs 12 residues. The chain's CDR3 is CASSPSSYEQYF. The CDR3 coding sequence is TGTGCCAGCAGCCCCAGCTCCTACGAGCAGTACTTC.

The V and J genes are TRBV11-1 and TRBJ2-3; TRBD2 aligns across 12 bases. J lost 6 bases, V lost 5 bases, and 15 bases had no gene match. CDR3 length equals 18 residues. The germline V gene has CDR1 SGHAT and CDR2 FQDESV (reference sequence). Here the CDR3 reads CASSRAPSGGGPGDTQYF. CDR3 bases: TGTGCCAGCAGCCGGGCCCCTAGCGGGGGGGGTCCGGGGGATACGCAGTATTTT.